Below are 30 T cell receptor beta chains sequenced from a single sample in a study of CD8 T cells in Susac syndrome. Random hexamers primed reverse transcription of about 0.45 to 1 ug RNA. In TCRdb, the immunoSEQ multiplex PCR reads were re-called with MiXCR into one record per CDR3 protein. The table has about 82,000 distinct CDR3 sequences, approximately 96% seen once. What was sequenced was CD8+ T cells from PBMCs. The receptors were sampled from a human donor with Susac syndrome.

This chain uses TRBV5-1 with TRBJ1-2; 8 nucleotides align to TRBD1. The CDR3 runs 13 residues. CDR1 and CDR2 (germline): SGHRS, YFSETQ. Unmatched junction bases numbered 6, after V lost 5 bases and J lost 6 bases. The CDR3 DNA follows: TGCGCCAGCAGTAAGGGACAGGAGCATGGCTACACCTTC. Amino acids: CASSKGQEHGYTF.

The chain carries TRBV12-3 or TRBV12-4 and TRBJ1-6; 7 bases match TRBD1. The CDR3 is 15 residues long. Germline trimming cut 0 bases from V and 9 bases from J; bases unmatched to any gene: 5. DNA of the CDR3: TGTGCCAGCAGTTTAGCGGCAGGGGGGCTTTCACCCCTCCACTTT. Translating gives CASSLAAGGLSPLHF.

The V gene is TRBV11-2, the J gene TRBJ1-5; D gene ambiguous. The CDR3 has 12 residues. Deletions cut 4 bases from V and 6 bases from J, with 7 bases between. Germline V gene sequence: CDR1 SGHAT, CDR2 FQNNGV. The CDR3 DNA reads TGTGCCAGCAGCTACGAGGGTCAGCCCCAGCATTTT. This translates into CASSYEGQPQHF.

V is TRBV29-1 and J is TRBJ2-7; D assignment may be TRBD1 or TRBD2 (6 bases each). Germline CDR1 SQVTM, CDR2 ANQGSEA. The V end lost 0 bases, the J end lost 4 bases, and 19 bases lay between the germline ends. The CDR3 totals 16 residues. CDR3 region: CSVEDGGTTGRYEQYF. Written as DNA, the CDR3 is TGCAGCGTTGAAGATGGCGGGACAACGGGCAGATACGAGCAGTACTTC.

V gene TRBV27 combines with J gene TRBJ1-5; D is ambiguous. The germline V gene encodes CDR1 MNHEY and CDR2 SMNVEV (reference sequence). The CDR3 spans 14 residues. Trimming left V 2 bases short and J 0 bases short, with 5 bases between. The CDR3 spells CASSLGFSNQPQHF. In DNA form, the CDR3 reads TGTGCCAGCAGTTTAGGCTTTAGCAATCAGCCCCAGCATTTT.

This chain connects TRBV5-5 to TRBJ2-3, with 9 bases aligning to TRBD2. The CDR3 is 16 amino acids. J was trimmed by 2 bases and V by 1 base; bases with no gene match: 5. CDR1 is SGHKS, CDR2 YYEKEE, per germline (reference sequence). CDR3 sequence (DNA): TGTGCCAGCAGCTTGTCTAGCGGGGTAGACACAGATACGCAGTATTTT. Translated: CASSLSSGVDTDTQYF.

J is TRBJ2-5 and V is TRBV11-2; D ambiguous. Germline V gene sequence: CDR1 SGHAT, CDR2 FQNNGV. With 6 bases removed from V and 5 bases from J, the gap between germline ends came to 13 bases. The CDR3 has 13 amino acids. The CDR3 spells CASSLTEAETQYF. The CDR3 DNA sequence: TGTGCCAGCAGTCTAACAGAGGCCGAGACCCAGTACTTC.

This clonotype came up once. The chain links TRBV30 to TRBJ1-1, with D possibly being TRBD1 (6 bases). This CDR3 comprises 13 residues. Per germline, CDR1 GTSNPN and CDR2 SVGIG (reference sequence). V was trimmed by 4 bases and J by 4 bases, leaving 13 bases between them. The CDR3 bases are TGTGCCTGGACTTTTAAACAGGGCACTGAAGCTTTCTTT. Translation gives CAWTFKQGTEAFF.

The chain recombines TRBV12-3 or TRBV12-4 with TRBJ2-5, with TRBD1 matching 7 bases. The CDR3 has 14 amino acids. V dropped 9 bases and J dropped 4; count of bases not matched to a gene: 11. CDR3 loop: CASRTRQGSETQYF. DNA for the CDR3: TGTGCCAGTCGGACTCGACAGGGATCAGAGACCCAGTACTTC.

V and J are TRBV30 and TRBJ1-5; 9 nucleotides match TRBD1. Germline V CDR1 and CDR2: GTSNPN, SVGIG (reference sequence). CDR3 size: 15 residues. With V trimmed by 4 bases and J by 1 base, 5 bases remained unmatched. The CDR3 DNA is TGTGCCTGGACACAGGGGGCGTTAAGCAATCAGCCCCAGCATTTT. It encodes CAWTQGALSNQPQHF.

The CDR3 is CATSAPDLTGELFF. The DNA of the CDR3 is TGTGCCACCAGTGCTCCTGACCTTACCGGGGAGCTGTTTTTT. The V and J genes are TRBV24-1 and TRBJ2-2; D gene uncertain. The CDR3 sequence is 14 residues long. The germline CDR1 and CDR2 sequences are KGHDR and SFDVKD. The germline V and J ends were trimmed by 5 bases and 5 bases, with 11 bases remaining between them.

The CDR3 DNA is TGTGCCAGCAGCTACGGACTTGAAGAGCAGTACTTC. Amino acid sequence: CASSYGLEEQYF. The chain links TRBV5-4 to TRBJ2-7; the D gene is possibly TRBD2 (5 bases). Germline CDR1 and CDR2: SGHNT and YYREEE (reference sequence). The CDR3 length is 12 residues. With 3 bases removed from V and 7 bases from J, the gap between germline ends came to 11 bases.

This chain connects TRBV20-1 to TRBJ1-1; tentative D call: TRBD1 (5 bases). The V end lost 3 bases, the J end lost 0 bases, and 17 bases lay between the germline ends. Germline CDR1 DFQATT, CDR2 SNEGSKA (reference sequence). This CDR3 comprises 16 residues. CDR3 loop: CSARIRGPLMNTEAFF. The CDR3, as DNA: TGCAGTGCTAGGATACGGGGACCCCTTATGAACACTGAAGCTTTCTTT.

Worth noting for this clonotype: Its ends do not fully match the called genes, so a read error is possible. The rearrangement links TRBV12-3 or TRBV12-4 to TRBJ1-1, with a weak D call TRBD1 (5 bases). This CDR3 is built from 14 residues. The CDR3 sequence is CASSLAGPNTEAFF. The CDR3 nucleotides read TGTGCCAGCAGTCTAGCAGGGCCGAACACTGAAGCTTTCTTT.

The J gene is TRBJ1-1, the V gene TRBV19; D gene uncertain. The length of the CDR3 is 17 residues. Trimming removed 1 base at V and 6 bases at J, with 21 bases between. Germline assignment: CDR1 LNHDA and CDR2 SQIVND (reference sequence). For the CDR3, the DNA is TGTGCCAGTAGTATAGGAAGGGAAGGGAGAGGGTTCGCTGAAGCTTTCTTT. Translating gives CASSIGREGRGFAEAFF. Full variable domain (missing parts from reference TRBV19 and TRBJ1-1): DGGITQSPKYLFRKEGQNVTLSCEQNLNHDAMYWYRQDPGQGLRLIYYSQIVNDFQKGDIAEGYSVSREKKESFPLTVTSAQKNPTAFYLCASSIGREGRGFAEAFFGQGTRLTVV.

This sequence joins TRBV6-1 and TRBJ2-7; D perhaps matches TRBD1 (5 bases). The CDR3 has 16 residues. Germline-derived CDR1 and CDR2 are MNHNS and SASEGT. Trimming pared 2 bases from V and 3 bases from J, leaving 17 bases between. CDR3 sequence reads: CASSESGRAGFYEQYF. The CDR3 nucleotides are TGTGCCAGCAGTGAATCCGGCAGGGCCGGTTTCTACGAGCAGTACTTC.

The J gene is TRBJ2-1, the V gene TRBV9; no firm D call. CDR1 is SGDLS and CDR2 is YYNGEE in the germline V gene. V dropped 0 bases and J dropped 9 bases, with 7 bases sitting between them. This CDR3 is built from 12 residues. DNA of the CDR3: TGTGCCAGCAGCGTAGAGCCTAGTGAGCAGTTCTTC. Amino acid sequence: CASSVEPSEQFF.

The V and J genes are TRBV27 and TRBJ1-1, with 11 bases that match TRBD1. V lost 4 bases and J lost 6; bases outside the gene matches: 1. The CDR3 totals 13 residues. Per germline, CDR1 MNHEY and CDR2 SMNVEV (reference sequence). CDR3 amino acids: CASSWDRGAEAFF. CDR3 sequence (DNA): TGTGCCAGCAGTTGGGACAGGGGGGCTGAAGCTTTCTTT.

This rearrangement joins TRBV20-1 to TRBJ1-5; the D gene is possibly TRBD1 (6 bases). Germline loops: CDR1 DFQATT, CDR2 SNEGSKA (reference sequence). Trimming shortened V by 6 bases and J by 10 bases, and 19 bases separated the two germline ends. This CDR3 is 13 amino acids long. The CDR3: CSANTETGPPQHF. The CDR3 DNA is TGCAGTGCAAACACCGAGACAGGCCCACCCCAGCATTTT.

The chain links TRBV20-1 to TRBJ2-7; the D is unclear. CDR1 is DFQATT and CDR2 is SNEGSKA in the germline V gene (reference sequence). This CDR3 comprises 14 residues. V lost 6 bases and J 2 bases, leaving 17 bases between the germline ends. The CDR3 loop reads CSAGERSAAYEQYF. CDR3 nucleotides: TGCAGTGCCGGAGAAAGGTCTGCGGCCTACGAGCAGTACTTC.

Remarks on this clonotype: A read error may produce the germline difference seen at one junction end. This chain connects TRBV4-1 to TRBJ2-6, with D possibly matching TRBD1 (5 bases). The germline V gene has CDR1 MGHRA and CDR2 YSYEKL. The length of the CDR3 is 15 residues. For the CDR3, the DNA is TGCGCCAGCAGGCAAGTGGGGCCTGGGGCCAACGTCCTGACTTTC. This sequence encodes CASRQVGPGANVLTF.

Here the CDR3 DNA reads TGTGCCAGCAGGACAGATACGCAGTATTTT. Its translation is CASRTDTQYF. The chain employs TRBV12-3 or TRBV12-4 and TRBJ2-3; D call uncertain. The CDR3 runs 10 residues. Trimming cost V 6 bases and J 3 bases, with 1 base left between them.

The chain links TRBV7-9 to TRBJ2-5; D is unclear. CDR3 length: 14 amino acids. Germline-derived CDR1 and CDR2 are SEHNR and FQNEAQ (reference sequence). Trimming stripped 5 bases from V and 1 base from J, with 11 bases between. The CDR3 loop is CASSQGLGQETQYF. The CDR3 DNA reads as TGTGCCAGCAGCCAAGGCCTAGGCCAAGAGACCCAGTACTTC.

The V and J genes are TRBV3-1 and TRBJ1-1, with D uncertain. The length of the CDR3 is 15 residues. Germline V gene sequence: CDR1 LGHDT, CDR2 YNNKEL (reference sequence). The germline V and J ends were trimmed by 2 bases and 1 base, with 11 bases remaining between them. The CDR3 DNA is TGTGCCAGCAGCCAATCTAGTTTACGGAACACTGAAGCTTTCTTT. Encoded protein: CASSQSSLRNTEAFF.

The genes are TRBV15 and TRBJ1-2; 10 bases align to TRBD1. From germline, CDR1 is LNHNV and CDR2 YYDKDF (reference sequence). The ends lost 0 bases at V and 4 bases at J; junction bases unmatched: 11. This CDR3 is 18 amino acids long. The CDR3 loop is CATSRERADRGHGYGYTF. CDR3 nucleotides: TGTGCCACCAGCAGAGAACGAGCCGACAGGGGGCATGGCTATGGCTACACCTTC. Filled out from reference TRBV15 and TRBJ1-2, the complete variable domain reads DAMVIQNPRYQVTQFGKPVTLSCSQTLNHNVMYWYQQKSSQAPKLLFHYYDKDFNNEADTPDNFQSRRPNTSFCFLDIRSPGLGDTAMYLCATSRERADRGHGYGYTFGSGTRLTVV.

The V gene is TRBV20-1, the J gene TRBJ2-7, with 9 nucleotides matching TRBD2. Germline V gives CDR1 DFQATT, CDR2 SNEGSKA (reference sequence). The CDR3 loop spans 17 amino acids. V trimming: 0 bases; J trimming: 0 bases; junction bases outside the gene matches: 9. For the CDR3, the DNA is TGCAGTGCTAGAGAGCCGGTAGCGGGGGTGGGCTCCTACGAGCAGTACTTC. Its translation: CSAREPVAGVGSYEQYF.

The chain employs TRBV29-1 and TRBJ2-4; D assignment may be TRBD1 or TRBD2 (5 bases each). Trimming took 6 bases from V and 1 from J, leaving 19 bases between them. The CDR3 has 16 residues. Germline-derived CDR1 and CDR2 are SQVTM and ANQGSEA. CDR3 sequence reads: CSVGTARPGAKNIQYF. DNA for the CDR3: TGCAGCGTCGGGACCGCTCGCCCGGGCGCCAAAAACATTCAGTACTTC.

The V gene is TRBV30, the J gene TRBJ2-5, with unresolved D. The CDR3 extends over 14 amino acids. The ends were cut back, 6 bases at V and 5 bases at J, with 19 bases in the middle. In germline, CDR1 is GTSNPN, CDR2 SVGIG (reference sequence). CDR3 bases: TGTGCCTGTCCGTCGCGAGCCTCGGCGGAGACCCAGTACTTC. Amino acids: CACPSRASAETQYF.

The genes are TRBV9 and TRBJ2-4; D not certain. V shed 0 bases and J shed 8 bases, with 9 bases lying between them. The V gene's germline CDR1 is SGDLS and CDR2 YYNGEE. The CDR3 loop spans 13 amino acids. The DNA of the CDR3 is TGTGCCAGCAGCGTAGCCCTGTCCCACATTCAGTACTTC. The encoded protein is CASSVALSHIQYF.

CDR3 sequence (DNA): TGTGCCTCTCAGGGACAGGGGGCCGAAGAGACCCAGTACTTC. Protein: CASQGQGAEETQYF. The chain carries TRBV6-5 and TRBJ2-5; 12 bases align to TRBD1. V shed 11 bases and J 3 bases; nucleotides not matched to a gene: 7. This CDR3 contains 14 residues. CDR1 and CDR2 from the germline V gene are MNHEY and SVGAGI.